The 23 T cell receptor beta chains listed next were all sequenced from one sample in a study of blood T cell repertoires in COVID-19. Sequencing was performed with immunoSEQ multiplex PCR; in TCRdb, only in-frame clones are kept and a portion is missing. The sample carries about 250,000 clones, about 83% recorded once. Source material: PBMCs or T cells enriched from blood (not recorded which). The receptor source for this set is a middle-aged woman who had been exposed to COVID-19.

CDR3 nucleotides: TGTGCCAGCACTCAACAGGGTTCGACTAATGAAAAACTGTTTTTT. It specifies CASTQQGSTNEKLFF. This rearrangement joins TRBV2 to TRBJ1-4, with D tentatively TRBD1 (6 bases). This CDR3 comprises 15 residues. The V and J ends lost 7 bases and 2 bases respectively, with 14 bases between them. Germline V gives CDR1 SNHLY, CDR2 FYNNEI. Full variable domain (rest looked up from reference TRBV2 and TRBJ1-4): EPEVTQTPSHQVTQMGQEVILRCVPISNHLYFYWYRQILGQKVEFLVSFYNNEISEKSEIFDDQFSVERPDGSNFTLKIRSTKLEDSAMYFCASTQQGSTNEKLFFGSGTQLSVL.

This sequence joins TRBV5-4 and TRBJ1-1; 9 positions match TRBD1. The CDR3 length is 15 residues. Germline lookup yields CDR1 SGHNT and CDR2 YYREEE (reference sequence). Trimming cost V 1 base and J 5 bases; bases outside gene matches: 6. The CDR3 coding sequence is TGTGCCAGCAGCTTGTTGGGACAGGGTTTTACTGAAGCTTTCTTT. Protein sequence: CASSLLGQGFTEAFF. Looking up the rest from reference TRBV5-4 and TRBJ1-1 gives the full variable domain: ETGVTQSPTHLIKTRGQQVTLRCSSQSGHNTVSWYQQALGQGPQFIFQYYREEENGRGNFPPRFSGLQFPNYSSELNVNALELDDSALYLCASSLLGQGFTEAFFGQGTRLTVV.

V usage is TRBV19 and J usage is TRBJ1-2, with D perhaps matching TRBD1 (5 bases). The V gene lost 5 bases and the J gene lost 2 bases, with 12 bases spanning the gap. Germline CDR1 LNHDA, CDR2 SQIVND (reference sequence). There are 14 residues in the CDR3. DNA of the CDR3: TGTGCCAGTAGTGATCAGGGCTACAACTATGGCTACACCTTC. This gives the protein CASSDQGYNYGYTF.

This clone was recorded once. The rearrangement joins TRBV7-6 to TRBJ2-5; 10 nucleotides align to TRBD2. J gave up 5 bases and V 0 bases, and 3 bases lay outside the gene matches. This CDR3 contains 15 residues. The germline V gene encodes CDR1 SGHVS and CDR2 FNYEAQ. The CDR3 loop is CASSLALAGSETQYF. Here the CDR3 DNA reads TGTGCCAGCAGCTTAGCACTAGCGGGGTCTGAGACCCAGTACTTC.

J is TRBJ2-7 and V is TRBV3-1 (or the pseudogene TRBV3-2), with TRBD2 matching over 8 bases. CDR3 length: 14 amino acids. The germline gives CDR1 LGHDT, CDR2 YNNKEL (reference sequence). V trimming: 1 base; J trimming: 8 bases; junction bases outside the gene matches: 7. In DNA form, the CDR3 reads TGTGCCAGCAGCCAAGCGGTCCAGCGGGGGCAGCAGTACTTC. Protein sequence: CASSQAVQRGQQYF.

The sample holds a few counts of this clone. CDR3 residues: CASRFGQVDGYTF. The CDR3 DNA sequence: TGTGCCAGCAGGTTTGGACAGGTTGATGGCTACACCTTC. The V gene is TRBV6-5, the J gene TRBJ1-2, with TRBD1 matching 7 bases. The CDR3 has 13 amino acids. V trimming: 6 bases; J trimming: 6 bases; junction bases outside the gene matches: 7. In germline, CDR1 is MNHEY, CDR2 SVGAGI.

This clone is a singleton in its sample. This sequence joins TRBV21-1 and TRBJ1-5; the table's D call, TRBD1, has no DNA check behind it. TRBV21-1 is tagged as a pseudogene. CDR3 length equals 19 residues. CDR3 residues: CASSQGGEGQGPLRRTQHF. In DNA, the CDR3 is TGTGCCAGCAGCCAAGGGGGTGAGGGACAGGGCCCTCTTCGCCGAACCCAGCATTTT.

This chain uses TRBV7-2 with TRBJ2-5; 8 bases agree with TRBD1. The junction had 12 bases not matched to a gene; V was cut back by 3 bases and J by 6 bases. The CDR3 spans 16 residues. Germline V gene lookup returns CDR1 SGHTA and CDR2 FQGNSA. Here the CDR3 DNA reads TGTGCCAGCAGCTTGAGAAAAACAGGGGGTATAAAGACCCAGTACTTC. Translated, it gives CASSLRKTGGIKTQYF.

This chain joins TRBV7-3 and TRBJ2-3; D may be TRBD2 (6 bases). The CDR3 covers 15 residues. V was clipped by 5 bases and J by 0 bases, with 12 bases between them. Germline V gives CDR1 SGHTA, CDR2 FQGTGA. CDR3 loop: CASSPRGGSTDTQYF. DNA of the CDR3: TGTGCCAGCAGCCCCCGGGGAGGAAGCACAGATACGCAGTATTTT.

The J gene is TRBJ2-5, the V gene TRBV4-1; possible D gene TRBD1, 6 bases. CDR3 length: 16 residues. With 1 base removed from V and 2 bases from J, the gap between germline ends came to 14 bases. Germline loops: CDR1 MGHRA, CDR2 YSYEKL. CDR3 residues: CASSQGTPRGQETQYF. CDR3 DNA sequence: TGCGCCAGCAGCCAAGGGACCCCCAGGGGACAAGAGACCCAGTACTTC.

The chain recombines TRBV2 with TRBJ1-4; 9 positions match TRBD1. This CDR3 is 16 amino acids long. Germline V CDR1 and CDR2: SNHLY, FYNNEI. The V and J ends lost 4 bases and 5 bases, in that order; junction bases with no gene match: 8. The CDR3 DNA reads TGTGCCAGCAGTGTATCCTTAGGACAGGGGAATGAAAAACTGTTTTTT. This sequence encodes CASSVSLGQGNEKLFF.

This chain uses TRBV19 with TRBJ1-1, with a tentative D call TRBD1 (5 bases). Germline CDR1 LNHDA, CDR2 SQIVND (reference sequence). The length of the CDR3 is 15 residues. Trimming took off 3 bases at V and 1 base at J, with 12 bases between the two ends. Here the CDR3 DNA reads TGTGCCAGTAGTATGCTTGACAGAGAGAACACTGAAGCTTTCTTT. It is translated as CASSMLDRENTEAFF.

V gene TRBV12-3 or TRBV12-4 combines with J gene TRBJ1-1; D possibly corresponds to TRBD1 (5 bases). The CDR3 runs to 11 residues. The V and J ends lost 5 bases and 11 bases respectively, with 12 bases between them. CDR3 nucleotides: TGTGCCAGCAGTCAACAGGAACCGGCTTTCTTT. It specifies CASSQQEPAFF.

The J gene is TRBJ1-4, the V gene TRBV28; 9 bases align to TRBD1. CDR3 length: 13 residues. The trim removed 6 bases at V and 8 bases at J, leaving 4 bases unmatched. Germline V gene sequence: CDR1 MDHEN, CDR2 SYDVKM. The CDR3 sequence: CASRRDRAEKLFF. DNA of the CDR3: TGTGCCAGCAGGAGGGACAGGGCCGAAAAACTGTTTTTT.

CDR3 sequence: CASSPLLDTDGYTF. CDR3 DNA sequence: TGTGCCAGCTCACCACTACTCGACACCGATGGCTACACCTTC. This chain connects TRBV18 to TRBJ1-2, with D unresolved. V was cut by 1 base and J by 6 bases, with 12 bases left in between. Germline V gene data show CDR1 as KGHSH and CDR2 as LQKENI. CDR3 length: 14 residues.

The V and J genes are TRBV28 and TRBJ1-6; possibly TRBD1 for D (6 bases). The CDR3 is made up of 14 amino acids. V dropped 6 bases and J dropped 6 bases, with 12 bases sitting between them. The V gene's germline CDR1 is MDHEN and CDR2 SYDVKM. This chain's CDR3 is CASSQQGFNSPLHF. Written as DNA, the CDR3 is TGTGCCAGCAGCCAACAGGGATTTAATTCACCCCTCCACTTT.

V and J are TRBV29-1 and TRBJ2-5, with TRBD2 identical over 10 bases. CDR1 is SQVTM, CDR2 ANQGSEA, per germline. This CDR3 has 14 residues. V lost 7 bases and J lost 5; bases outside the gene matches: 10. CDR3 sequence (DNA): TGCAGCGCACTAGCGGGGATCCCGTCGGAGACCCAGTACTTC. Protein product: CSALAGIPSETQYF.

CDR3 nucleotides: TGTGCCAGCAGCTTTCTAACCGGACTCGATTACTACGAGCAGTACTTC. It codes for CASSFLTGLDYYEQYF. The rearrangement uses TRBV11-2 and TRBJ2-7, with D perhaps matching TRBD2 (5 bases). Deletions cut 3 bases from V and 3 bases from J, with 18 bases between. Germline V gene sequence: CDR1 SGHAT, CDR2 FQNNGV. The CDR3 totals 16 residues.

This clone has a handful of counts. CDR3 DNA sequence: TGTGCCAGCAGTTCCTACCTTCGGGTAGCCAAAAACATTCAGTACTTC. Translating it yields CASSSYLRVAKNIQYF. The chain has TRBV27 and TRBJ2-4; D call uncertain. V shed 4 bases and J shed 0 bases, with 13 bases lying between them. Germline V gene sequence: CDR1 MNHEY, CDR2 SMNVEV (reference sequence). The CDR3 totals 16 residues.

The V call is TRBV5-1, the J call TRBJ1-6; no clear D. The CDR3 runs to 16 residues. Germline V gene data show CDR1 as SGHRS and CDR2 as YFSETQ. The V end lost 4 bases, the J end lost 0 bases, and 11 bases lay between the germline ends. The CDR3 DNA sequence: TGCGCCAGCAGCCCAGCGGGCAGCTCCTATAATTCACCCCTCCACTTT. Its translation is CASSPAGSSYNSPLHF. Complete variable domain (other parts from reference TRBV5-1 and TRBJ1-6): KAGVTQTPRYLIKTRGQQVTLSCSPISGHRSVSWYQQTPGQGLQFLFEYFSETQRNKGNFPGRFSGRQFSNSRSEMNVSTLELGDSALYLCASSPAGSSYNSPLHFGNGTRLTVT.

The count of this clone is one. V is TRBV18 and J is TRBJ2-5, with D perhaps TRBD2 (7 bases). The CDR3 length is 20 residues. V lost 1 base and J 7 bases, leaving 31 bases between the germline ends. Germline CDR1 reads KGHSH; CDR2 reads LQKENI. The CDR3, as DNA: TGTGCCAGCTCACCACGTCCGGGGGGCCTCGAGACTCCTTCTTATGGGACCCAGTACTTC. Translation: CASSPRPGGLETPSYGTQYF.

V and J are TRBV6-1 and TRBJ1-1; unclear D gene. The CDR3 is 15 residues long. Trimming removed 2 bases from V and 5 bases from J, with 15 bases in between. Germline V lookup: CDR1 MNHNS, CDR2 SASEGT. The CDR3: CASSELGRGSTEAFF. For the CDR3, the DNA is TGTGCCAGCAGTGAACTCGGGCGAGGGTCTACTGAAGCTTTCTTT.

This clone was observed once. The chain uses TRBV27 and TRBJ1-6; D is possibly TRBD1 (5 bases). The CDR3 has 18 residues. V was trimmed by 8 bases and J by 8 bases, leaving 28 bases between them. Looked up from germline, CDR1 is MNHEY and CDR2 is SMNVEV (reference sequence). In DNA, the CDR3 is TGTGCCAGCGATCGACCGGGACGGACTGCGGGGTTCGATTCACCCCTCCACTTT. Amino acid sequence: CASDRPGRTAGFDSPLHF.